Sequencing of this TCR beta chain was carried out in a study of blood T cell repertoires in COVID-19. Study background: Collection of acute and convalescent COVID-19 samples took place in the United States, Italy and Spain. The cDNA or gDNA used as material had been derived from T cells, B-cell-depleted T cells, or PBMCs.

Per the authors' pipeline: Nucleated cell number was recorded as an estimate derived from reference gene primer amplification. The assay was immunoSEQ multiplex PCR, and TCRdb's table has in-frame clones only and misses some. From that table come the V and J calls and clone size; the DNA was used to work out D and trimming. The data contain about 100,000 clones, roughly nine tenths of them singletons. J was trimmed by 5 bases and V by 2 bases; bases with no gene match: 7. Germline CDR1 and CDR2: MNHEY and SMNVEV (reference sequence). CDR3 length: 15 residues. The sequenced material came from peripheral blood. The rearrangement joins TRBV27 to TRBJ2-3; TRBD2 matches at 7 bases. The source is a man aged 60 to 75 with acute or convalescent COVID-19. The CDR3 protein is CASSLSGGRRDTQYF. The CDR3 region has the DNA TGTGCCAGCAGTTTAAGCGGCGGGAGAAGAGATACGCAGTATTTT.